A single sample gave rise to the 19 T cell receptor beta chains below, sequenced in a study of blood T cell repertoires in COVID-19. This table comes from immunoSEQ multiplex PCR, and its TCRdb copy is limited to in-frame clones, with some not included. This sample carries over 150,000 clones, about 85% of them seen once, and the ten largest clones take roughly 0.62%. The sample consisted of peripheral blood. These receptors came from a man aged 60-69 years with COVID-19, enrolled during active disease.

The chain uses TRBV5-1 and TRBJ1-5; the D gene is possibly TRBD1 (5 bases). Germline V gene lookup returns CDR1 SGHRS and CDR2 YFSETQ. Trimming shortened V by 1 base and J by 2 bases, and 13 bases separated the two germline ends. This CDR3 contains 16 residues. CDR3 sequence: CASSLTAQGGNQPQHF. The CDR3 coding sequence is TGCGCCAGCAGCTTGACTGCGCAGGGCGGCAATCAGCCCCAGCATTTT.

This rearrangement joins TRBV6-5 to TRBJ2-5, with D possibly being TRBD2 (6 bases). Germline-derived CDR1 and CDR2 are MNHEY and SVGAGI. The germline V and J ends were trimmed by 4 bases and 2 bases, with 11 bases remaining between them. This CDR3 spans 14 amino acids. The CDR3 sequence: CASSFRDLQETQYF. Here the CDR3 DNA reads TGTGCCAGCAGTTTTCGGGACTTACAAGAGACCCAGTACTTC.

This chain links TRBV10-3 with TRBJ2-3, with 8 bases identical to TRBD1. The germline V gene has CDR1 ENHRY and CDR2 SYGVKD. Trimming removed 4 bases from V and 6 bases from J; junction bases left unmatched: 6. The CDR3 totals 14 residues. CDR3 region: CAISAGQGPDTQYF. In nucleotides, the CDR3 is TGTGCCATCAGTGCAGGACAGGGCCCCGATACGCAGTATTTT.

V and J are TRBV5-1 and TRBJ1-6, with TRBD1 identical over 7 bases. Germline loops: CDR1 SGHRS, CDR2 YFSETQ. This CDR3 spans 16 amino acids. V gave up 0 bases and J gave up 7 bases; unmatched junction bases: 7. The CDR3 DNA reads TGCGCCAGCAGCTTGGGGGTGGCAGGGGGAAATTCACCCCTCCACTTT. Protein product: CASSLGVAGGNSPLHF.

This chain uses TRBV6-5 with TRBJ2-3, with 10 positions matching TRBD1. In germline, CDR1 is MNHEY, CDR2 SVGAGI. V lost 5 bases and J lost 1; bases outside the gene matches: 3. The CDR3 runs 15 residues. This CDR3 is CASSTTGGRTDTQYF. The CDR3 coding sequence is TGTGCCAGCAGTACGACAGGGGGCCGCACAGATACGCAGTATTTT.

This clone was seen a single time. Compared with germline, one end of the junction differs, possibly owing to a read error. This chain links TRBV9 with TRBJ1-3; D is uncertain. CDR3 length equals 15 residues. Germline-derived CDR1 and CDR2 are SGDLS and YYNGEE. The CDR3: CAGSAQEVSGNTIYF. The CDR3 coding sequence is TGTGCCGGCAGCGCCCAGGAGGTATCGGGAAACACCATATATTTT. Supplemented by reference TRBV9 and TRBJ1-3, the full variable domain reads DSGVTQTPKHLITATGQRVTLRCSPRSGDLSVYWYQQSLDQGLQFLIQYYNGEERAKGNILERFSAQQFPDLHSELNLSSLELGDSALYFCAGSAQEVSGNTIYFGEGSWLTVV.

J is TRBJ1-1 and V is TRBV4-2; TRBD1 is a possible D gene (5 bases). The CDR3 length is 13 residues. Germline V gives CDR1 LGHNA, CDR2 YNFKEQ. V dropped 0 bases and J dropped 11 bases, with 13 bases sitting between them. The CDR3: CASSQDGGWGAFF. The CDR3 coding sequence is TGTGCCAGCAGCCAAGACGGCGGCTGGGGCGCTTTCTTT.

This chain joins TRBV5-5 and TRBJ2-5; 7 nucleotides agree with TRBD2. V trimming: 4 bases; J trimming: 1 base; junction bases outside the gene matches: 13. The CDR3 consists of 17 residues. In germline, CDR1 is SGHKS, CDR2 YYEKEE (reference sequence). CDR3 in amino acids: CASSPPKSSGPQETQYF. The CDR3 DNA follows: TGTGCCAGCAGCCCCCCGAAGTCTAGCGGTCCCCAAGAGACCCAGTACTTC.

The chain uses TRBV29-1 and TRBJ1-1; unclear D gene. Germline V gives CDR1 SQVTM, CDR2 ANQGSEA. The V and J ends lost 5 bases and 7 bases respectively, with 14 bases between them. The CDR3 covers 12 residues. The CDR3 DNA reads as TGCAGCGTTACGCCCCCGGGTGGTGAAGCTTTCTTT. Translated, it gives CSVTPPGGEAFF.

The chain recombines TRBV9 with TRBJ2-2; TRBD2 matches at 11 bases. From germline, CDR1 is SGDLS and CDR2 YYNGEE. The CDR3 runs to 16 residues. V lost 4 bases, J lost 4 bases, and 6 bases stayed unmatched. CDR3 loop: CASSTTSGGPTGELFF. Here the CDR3 DNA reads TGTGCCAGCAGCACCACTAGCGGGGGACCCACCGGGGAGCTGTTTTTT.

This clone has just a few counts. Other DNA variants within this sample encode the same CDR3. The gene calls are TRBV7-2 and TRBJ2-2; possible D gene TRBD1, 6 bases. With 4 bases removed from V and 6 bases from J, the gap between germline ends came to 12 bases. Looked up from germline, CDR1 is SGHTA and CDR2 is FQGNSA. The CDR3 has 14 amino acids. CDR3 loop: CASSSLRGSGELFF. The DNA for the CDR3 is TGTGCCAGCAGCTCGTTAAGGGGGTCCGGGGAGCTGTTTTTT.

J is TRBJ1-2 and V is TRBV21-1; the table names TRBD1, a call not compared with the DNA. TRBV21-1 is recorded as a pseudogene. The CDR3 contains 11 residues. CDR3 amino acids: CARSGGHGYTF. In DNA form, the CDR3 reads TGTGCCAGATCAGGGGGCCATGGCTACACCTTC.

The chain uses TRBV13 and TRBJ1-1, with D maybe TRBD1 (6 bases). V gave up 5 bases and J gave up 4 bases, with 14 bases separating them. The length of the CDR3 is 14 residues. Germline CDR1 reads PRHDT; CDR2 reads FYEKMQ (reference sequence). The CDR3 DNA sequence: TGTGCCAGCAGCCCAACACAGGGCGCCACTGAAGCTTTCTTT. This encodes CASSPTQGATEAFF.

This clone has just one count. The chain carries TRBV2 and TRBJ1-4; D gene ambiguous. CDR1 and CDR2 from the germline V gene are SNHLY and FYNNEI. This CDR3 is built from 14 residues. V lost 8 bases to trimming and J lost 4 bases, with 14 bases between them. The CDR3 here is CASSPRRINEKLFF. DNA for the CDR3: TGTGCCAGCTCCCCAAGGAGGATTAATGAAAAACTGTTTTTT.

The chain joins TRBV15 to TRBJ1-1; D unresolved. V was shortened by 0 bases and J by 0 bases, with 5 bases between the two germline ends. CDR1 LNHNV and CDR2 YYDKDF come from the germline V gene (reference sequence). The CDR3 sequence is 14 residues long. The CDR3 loop is CATSRETMNTEAFF. CDR3 nucleotide sequence: TGTGCCACCAGCAGAGAAACTATGAACACTGAAGCTTTCTTT.

This chain links TRBV19 with TRBJ2-4; the D gene is possibly TRBD1 (8 bases). The CDR3 spans 12 residues. Germline-derived CDR1 and CDR2 are LNHDA and SQIVND (reference sequence). The V gene lost 8 bases and the J gene lost 9 bases, with 14 bases spanning the gap. The CDR3: CASHYRGGIQYF. The DNA for the CDR3 is TGTGCCAGTCACTACAGGGGGGGCATTCAGTACTTC.

The CDR3 region has the DNA TGTGCCAGCAGTTACACAGGGACAGGGCAGCCCCAGCATTTT. Amino acid sequence: CASSYTGTGQPQHF. The chain carries TRBV6-2 or TRBV6-3 and TRBJ1-5; 9 bases line up with TRBD1. Germline CDR1 is MNHEY and CDR2 is SVGEGT. J was trimmed by 7 bases and V by 2 bases; bases with no gene match: 3. This CDR3 region has 14 residues.

The rearrangement links TRBV19 to TRBJ1-4; no clear D. CDR1 is LNHDA, CDR2 SQIVND, per germline (reference sequence). The CDR3 is made up of 16 amino acids. Trimming left V 4 bases short and J 0 bases short, with 12 bases between. This CDR3 reads CASSTSGSPTNEKLFF. The DNA of the CDR3 is TGTGCCAGTAGTACCTCCGGGTCTCCAACTAATGAAAAACTGTTTTTT.

The V call is TRBV5-6, the J call TRBJ2-2; 7 bases line up with TRBD2. The germline CDR1 and CDR2 sequences are SGHDT and YYEEEE. The CDR3 has 17 residues. After removal of 4 bases from V and 3 bases from J, the junction contained 12 bases not matched to a gene. CDR3 bases: TGTGCCAGCAGCCCGACAAGGGGAGGGATCGACACCGGGGAGCTGTTTTTT. Translation: CASSPTRGGIDTGELFF.